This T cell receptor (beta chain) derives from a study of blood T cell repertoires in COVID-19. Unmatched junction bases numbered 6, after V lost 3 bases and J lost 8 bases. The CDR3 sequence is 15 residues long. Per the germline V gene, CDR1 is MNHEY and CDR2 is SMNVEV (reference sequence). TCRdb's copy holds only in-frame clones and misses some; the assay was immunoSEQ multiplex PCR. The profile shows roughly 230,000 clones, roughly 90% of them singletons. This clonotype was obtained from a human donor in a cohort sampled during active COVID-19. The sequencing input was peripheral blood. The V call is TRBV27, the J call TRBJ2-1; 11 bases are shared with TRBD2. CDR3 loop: CASSLSLAGDHEQFF. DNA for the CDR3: TGTGCCAGCAGTTTGTCACTAGCGGGAGACCATGAGCAGTTCTTC.